This TCR beta chain was profiled in a study of T cell repertoires in cytomegalovirus infection. The overall study: Selection of CMV epitopes for the study included recently identified HLA-C-restricted and well-studied HLA-B-restricted ones. Public TCR beta signatures were indicative of both CMV infection and a matching HLA type.

A word on this clonotype: Its antigen is currently unknown.

TCRdb independently ran MiXCR on the reads; one entry per CDR3 protein. The sample lists around 710,000 distinct CDR3 sequences, 25% to 35% occurring once. Study-level findings and limits: Using cumulative public TCR beta family frequency, the authors identified those who carried CMV together with the relevant HLA.

CDR3 size: 13 residues. Trimming took 10 bases from V and 7 from J; bases not matched to a gene: 5. From germline, CDR1 is SNHLY and CDR2 FYNNEI. This clonotype was sampled from a human donor in good health (CMV status not recorded). Some clones in this sample may be carry-over from other donors' samples. This specimen consisted of cultured CD8+ T cells from PBMCs, obtained from culture after CMV antigen stimulation. The J gene is TRBJ1-4, the V gene TRBV2; 11 bases are a match to TRBD1. CDR3 sequence (DNA): TGTGCCATCCCGGACAGGGGGCGTGAAAAACTGTTTTTT. Translated, it gives CAIPDRGREKLFF. Full variable domain (missing parts from reference TRBV2 and TRBJ1-4): EPEVTQTPSHQVTQMGQEVILRCVPISNHLYFYWYRQILGQKVEFLVSFYNNEISEKSEIFDDQFSVERPDGSNFTLKIRSTKLEDSAMYFCAIPDRGREKLFFGSGTQLSVL.